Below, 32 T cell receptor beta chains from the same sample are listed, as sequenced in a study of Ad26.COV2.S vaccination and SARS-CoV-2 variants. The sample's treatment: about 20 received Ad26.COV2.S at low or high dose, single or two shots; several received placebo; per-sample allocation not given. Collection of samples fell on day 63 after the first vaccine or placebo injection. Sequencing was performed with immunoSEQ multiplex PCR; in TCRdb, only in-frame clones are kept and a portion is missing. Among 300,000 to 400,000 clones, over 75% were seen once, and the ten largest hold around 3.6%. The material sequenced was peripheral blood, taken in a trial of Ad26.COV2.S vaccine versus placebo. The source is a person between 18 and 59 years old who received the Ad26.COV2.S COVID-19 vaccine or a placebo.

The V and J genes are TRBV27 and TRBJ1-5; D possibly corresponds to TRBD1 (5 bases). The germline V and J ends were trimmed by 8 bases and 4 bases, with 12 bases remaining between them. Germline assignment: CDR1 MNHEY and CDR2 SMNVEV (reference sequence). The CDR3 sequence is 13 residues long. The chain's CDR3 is CASSPWGNQPQHF. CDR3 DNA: TGTGCCAGCTCCCCCTGGGGGAATCAGCCCCAGCATTTT.

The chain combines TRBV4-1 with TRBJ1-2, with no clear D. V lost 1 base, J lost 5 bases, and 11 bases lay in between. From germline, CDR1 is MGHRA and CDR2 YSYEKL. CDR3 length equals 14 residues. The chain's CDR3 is CASSQVGVRYGYTF. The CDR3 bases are TGCGCCAGCAGCCAAGTTGGGGTTAGGTATGGCTACACCTTC.

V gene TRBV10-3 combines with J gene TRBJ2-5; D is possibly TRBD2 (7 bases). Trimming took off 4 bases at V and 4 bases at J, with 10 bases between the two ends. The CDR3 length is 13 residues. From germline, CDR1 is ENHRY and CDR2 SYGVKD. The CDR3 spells CAISGGGGETQYF. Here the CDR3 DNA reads TGTGCCATCAGTGGGGGGGGCGGAGAGACCCAGTACTTC.

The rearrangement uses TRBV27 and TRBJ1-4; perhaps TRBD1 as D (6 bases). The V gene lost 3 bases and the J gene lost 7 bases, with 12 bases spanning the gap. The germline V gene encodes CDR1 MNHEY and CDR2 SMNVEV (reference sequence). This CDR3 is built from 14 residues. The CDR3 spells CASSLNRVGEKLFF. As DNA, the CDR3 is TGTGCCAGCAGTTTGAACAGGGTGGGTGAAAAACTGTTTTTT.

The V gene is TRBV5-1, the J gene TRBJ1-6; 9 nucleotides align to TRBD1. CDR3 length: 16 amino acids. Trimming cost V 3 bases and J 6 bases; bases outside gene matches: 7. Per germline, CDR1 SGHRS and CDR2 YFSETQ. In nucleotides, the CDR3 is TGCGCCAGCAGCTCGGGACAGGGACGTCTTAATTCACCCCTCCACTTT. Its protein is CASSSGQGRLNSPLHF.

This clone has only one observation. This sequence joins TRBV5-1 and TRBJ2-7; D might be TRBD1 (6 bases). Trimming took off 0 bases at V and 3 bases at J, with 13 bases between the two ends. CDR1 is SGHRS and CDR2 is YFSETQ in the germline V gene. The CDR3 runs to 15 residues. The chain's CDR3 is CASSLVSGQRYEQYF. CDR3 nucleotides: TGCGCCAGCAGCTTGGTCTCGGGACAACGCTACGAGCAGTACTTC.

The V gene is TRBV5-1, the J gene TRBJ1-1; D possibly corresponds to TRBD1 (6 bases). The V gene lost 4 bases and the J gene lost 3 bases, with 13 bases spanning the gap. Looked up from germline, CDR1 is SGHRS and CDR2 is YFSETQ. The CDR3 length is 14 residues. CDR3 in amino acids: CASSAGQSYTEAFF. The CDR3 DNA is TGCGCCAGCAGCGCAGGACAGAGCTACACTGAAGCTTTCTTT.

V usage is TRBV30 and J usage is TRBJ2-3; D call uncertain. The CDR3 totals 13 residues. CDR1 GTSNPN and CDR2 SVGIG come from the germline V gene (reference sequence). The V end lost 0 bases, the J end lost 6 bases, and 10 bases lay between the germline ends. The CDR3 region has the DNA TGTGCCTGGAGTGTAGATTTTTTGGATACGCAGTATTTT. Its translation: CAWSVDFLDTQYF.

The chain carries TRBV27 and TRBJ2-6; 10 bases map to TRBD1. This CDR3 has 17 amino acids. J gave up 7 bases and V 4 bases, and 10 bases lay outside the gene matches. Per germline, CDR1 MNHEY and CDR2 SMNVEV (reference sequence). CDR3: CASSSRDRGRRANVLTF. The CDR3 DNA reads TGTGCCAGCAGTTCCCGGGACAGGGGTCGTCGTGCCAACGTCCTGACTTTC.

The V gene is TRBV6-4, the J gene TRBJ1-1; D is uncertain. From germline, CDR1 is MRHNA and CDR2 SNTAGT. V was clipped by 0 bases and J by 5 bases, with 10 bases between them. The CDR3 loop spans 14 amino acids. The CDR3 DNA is TGTGCCAGCAGTGACTCGGAAGGGAGTACTGAAGCTTTCTTT. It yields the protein CASSDSEGSTEAFF.

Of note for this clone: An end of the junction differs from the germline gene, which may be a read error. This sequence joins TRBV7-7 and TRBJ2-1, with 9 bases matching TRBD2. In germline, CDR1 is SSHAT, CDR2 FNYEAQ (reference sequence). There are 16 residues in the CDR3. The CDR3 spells CASSLGLSGGQGEQFF. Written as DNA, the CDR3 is TGTGCTAGCAGCTTAGGTTTGAGCGGGGGGCAGGGGGAGCAGTTCTTC.

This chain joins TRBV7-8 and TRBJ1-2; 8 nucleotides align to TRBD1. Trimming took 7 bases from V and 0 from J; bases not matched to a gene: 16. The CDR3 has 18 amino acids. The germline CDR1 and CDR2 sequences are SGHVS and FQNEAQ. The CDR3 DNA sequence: TGTGCCAGCAATTACCTTAGAACGGGACAGGAAACTAACTATGGCTACACCTTC. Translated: CASNYLRTGQETNYGYTF.

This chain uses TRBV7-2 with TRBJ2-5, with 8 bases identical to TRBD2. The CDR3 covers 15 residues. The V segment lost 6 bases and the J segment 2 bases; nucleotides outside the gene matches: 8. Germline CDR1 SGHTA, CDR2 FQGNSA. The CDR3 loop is CASRQIAGRQETQYF. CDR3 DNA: TGTGCCAGCAGGCAAATAGCGGGGAGACAAGAGACCCAGTACTTC.

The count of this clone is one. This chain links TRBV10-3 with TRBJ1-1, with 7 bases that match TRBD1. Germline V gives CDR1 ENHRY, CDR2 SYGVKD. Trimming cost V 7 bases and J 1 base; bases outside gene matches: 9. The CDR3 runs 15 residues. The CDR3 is CAITMDRTKNTEAFF. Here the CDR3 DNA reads TGTGCCATCACCATGGACAGGACAAAGAACACTGAAGCTTTCTTT.

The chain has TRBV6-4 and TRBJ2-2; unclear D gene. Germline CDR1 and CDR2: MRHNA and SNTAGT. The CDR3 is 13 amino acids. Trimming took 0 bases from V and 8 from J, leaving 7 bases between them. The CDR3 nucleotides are TGTGCCAGCAGTGACTCGGACGGGGGGGAGCTGTTTTTT. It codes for CASSDSDGGELFF.

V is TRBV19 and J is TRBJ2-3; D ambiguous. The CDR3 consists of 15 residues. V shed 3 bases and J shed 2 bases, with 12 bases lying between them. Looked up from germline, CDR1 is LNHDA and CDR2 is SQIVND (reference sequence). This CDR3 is CASSISPSYTDTQYF. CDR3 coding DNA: TGTGCCAGTAGTATTAGCCCTTCCTACACAGATACGCAGTATTTT. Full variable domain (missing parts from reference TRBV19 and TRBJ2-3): DGGITQSPKYLFRKEGQNVTLSCEQNLNHDAMYWYRQDPGQGLRLIYYSQIVNDFQKGDIAEGYSVSREKKESFPLTVTSAQKNPTAFYLCASSISPSYTDTQYFGPGTRLTVL.

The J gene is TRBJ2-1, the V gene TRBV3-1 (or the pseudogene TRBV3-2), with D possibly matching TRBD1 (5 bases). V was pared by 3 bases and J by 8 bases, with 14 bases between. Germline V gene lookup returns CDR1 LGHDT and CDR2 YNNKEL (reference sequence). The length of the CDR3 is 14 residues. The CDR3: CASSQPGMVHEQFF. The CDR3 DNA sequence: TGTGCCAGCAGCCAGCCAGGGATGGTCCATGAGCAGTTCTTC.

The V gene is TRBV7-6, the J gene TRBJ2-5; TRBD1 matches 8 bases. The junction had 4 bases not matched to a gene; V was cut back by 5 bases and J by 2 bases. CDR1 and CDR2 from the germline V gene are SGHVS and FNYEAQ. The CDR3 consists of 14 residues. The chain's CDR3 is CASSEDRAQETQYF. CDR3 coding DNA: TGTGCCAGCAGCGAGGACAGGGCACAAGAGACCCAGTACTTC.

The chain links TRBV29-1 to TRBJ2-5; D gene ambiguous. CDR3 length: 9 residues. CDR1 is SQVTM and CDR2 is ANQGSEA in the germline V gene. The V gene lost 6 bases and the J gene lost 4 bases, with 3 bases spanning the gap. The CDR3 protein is CSVAETQYF. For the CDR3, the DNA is TGCAGCGTAGCAGAGACCCAGTACTTC.

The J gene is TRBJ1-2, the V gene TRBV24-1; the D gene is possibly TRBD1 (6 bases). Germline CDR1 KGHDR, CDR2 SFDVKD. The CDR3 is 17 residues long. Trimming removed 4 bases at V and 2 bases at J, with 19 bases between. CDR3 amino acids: CATSDRASGGLNYGYTF. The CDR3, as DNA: TGTGCCACCAGTGACAGGGCGTCCGGGGGCCTCAACTATGGCTACACCTTC.

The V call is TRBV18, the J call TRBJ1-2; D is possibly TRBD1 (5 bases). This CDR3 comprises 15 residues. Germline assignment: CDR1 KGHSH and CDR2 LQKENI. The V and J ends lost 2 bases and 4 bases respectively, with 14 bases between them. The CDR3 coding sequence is TGTGCCAGCTCACCAGGAGCAGGGTTTGGCTATGGCTACACCTTC. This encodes CASSPGAGFGYGYTF.

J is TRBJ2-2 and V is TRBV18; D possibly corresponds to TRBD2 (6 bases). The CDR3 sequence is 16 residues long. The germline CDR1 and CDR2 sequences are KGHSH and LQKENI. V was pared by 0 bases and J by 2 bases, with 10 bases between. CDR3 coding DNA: TGTGCCAGCTCACCACCATTCGGGGGAAACACCGGGGAGCTGTTTTTT. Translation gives CASSPPFGGNTGELFF.

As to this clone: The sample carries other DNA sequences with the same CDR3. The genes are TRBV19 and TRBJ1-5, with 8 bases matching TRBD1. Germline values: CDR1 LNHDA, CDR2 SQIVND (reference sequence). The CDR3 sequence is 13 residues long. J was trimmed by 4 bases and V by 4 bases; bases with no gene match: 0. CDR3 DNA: TGTGCCAGTAGTAGGGACAGGAATCAGCCCCAGCATTTT. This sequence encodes CASSRDRNQPQHF. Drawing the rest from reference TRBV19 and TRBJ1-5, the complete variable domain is DGGITQSPKYLFRKEGQNVTLSCEQNLNHDAMYWYRQDPGQGLRLIYYSQIVNDFQKGDIAEGYSVSREKKESFPLTVTSAQKNPTAFYLCASSRDRNQPQHFGDGTRLSIL.

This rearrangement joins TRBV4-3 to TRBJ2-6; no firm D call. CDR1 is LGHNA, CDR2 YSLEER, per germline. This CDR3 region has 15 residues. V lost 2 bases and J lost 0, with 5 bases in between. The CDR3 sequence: CASSQIDSGANVLTF. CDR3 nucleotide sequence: TGCGCCAGCAGCCAAATTGACTCTGGGGCCAACGTCCTGACTTTC.

This chain's CDR3 is CSVRVGLNTEAFF. The CDR3 coding sequence is TGCAGCGTTAGGGTTGGTTTGAACACTGAAGCTTTCTTT. The chain carries TRBV29-1 and TRBJ1-1; D unclear. CDR3 length equals 13 residues. CDR1 and CDR2 (germline): SQVTM, ANQGSEA. V shed 5 bases and J shed 0 bases, with 10 bases lying between them. The full variable domain, in which reference TRBV29-1 and TRBJ1-1 provide the parts outside the CDR3, is SAVISQKPSRDICQRGTSLTIQCQVDSQVTMMFWYRQQPGQSLTLIATANQGSEATYESGFVIDKFPISRPNLTFSTLTVSNMSPEDSSIYLCSVRVGLNTEAFFGQGTRLTVV.

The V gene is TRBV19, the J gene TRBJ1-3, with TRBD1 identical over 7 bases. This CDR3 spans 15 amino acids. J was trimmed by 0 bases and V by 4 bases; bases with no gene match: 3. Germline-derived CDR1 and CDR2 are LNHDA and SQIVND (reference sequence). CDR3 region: CASSNTGDSGNTIYF. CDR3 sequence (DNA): TGTGCCAGTAGTAACACAGGGGACTCTGGAAACACCATATATTTT. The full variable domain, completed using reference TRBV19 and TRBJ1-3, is DGGITQSPKYLFRKEGQNVTLSCEQNLNHDAMYWYRQDPGQGLRLIYYSQIVNDFQKGDIAEGYSVSREKKESFPLTVTSAQKNPTAFYLCASSNTGDSGNTIYFGEGSWLTVV.

CDR3 protein: CASSLGGGEAFF. The DNA of the CDR3 is TGTGCCAGCAGCTTAGGGGGGGGTGAAGCTTTCTTT. The genes are TRBV7-2 and TRBJ1-1, with D possibly TRBD1 on 5 matching bases. The germline CDR1 and CDR2 sequences are SGHTA and FQGNSA. The CDR3 is made up of 12 amino acids. The V end lost 1 base, the J end lost 7 bases, and 7 bases lay between the germline ends.

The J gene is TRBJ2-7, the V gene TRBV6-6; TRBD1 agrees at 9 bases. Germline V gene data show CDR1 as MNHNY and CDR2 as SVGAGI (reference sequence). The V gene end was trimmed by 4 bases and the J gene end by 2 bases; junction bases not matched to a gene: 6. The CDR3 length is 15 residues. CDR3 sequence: CASSSRDRVPYEQYF. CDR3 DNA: TGTGCCAGCAGTTCCCGGGACAGGGTCCCCTACGAGCAGTACTTC.

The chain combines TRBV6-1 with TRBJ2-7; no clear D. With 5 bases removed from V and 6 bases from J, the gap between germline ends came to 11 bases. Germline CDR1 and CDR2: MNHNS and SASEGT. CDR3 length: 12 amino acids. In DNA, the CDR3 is TGTGCCAGCAGTCCTTATACGGTCGAGCAGTACTTC. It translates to CASSPYTVEQYF.

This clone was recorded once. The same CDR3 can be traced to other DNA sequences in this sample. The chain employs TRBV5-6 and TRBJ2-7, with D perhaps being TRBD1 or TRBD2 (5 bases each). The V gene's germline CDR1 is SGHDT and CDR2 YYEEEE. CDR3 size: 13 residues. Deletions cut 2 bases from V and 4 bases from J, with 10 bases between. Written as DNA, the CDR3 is TGTGCCAGCAGCTTTCCCGGGACGTACGAGCAGTACTTC. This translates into CASSFPGTYEQYF.

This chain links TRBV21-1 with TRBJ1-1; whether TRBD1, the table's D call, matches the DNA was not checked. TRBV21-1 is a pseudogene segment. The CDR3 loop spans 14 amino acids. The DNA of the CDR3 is TGTGCCAGCAGCAGACAGGGGTTGAACACTGAAGCTTTCTTT. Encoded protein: CASSRQGLNTEAFF.

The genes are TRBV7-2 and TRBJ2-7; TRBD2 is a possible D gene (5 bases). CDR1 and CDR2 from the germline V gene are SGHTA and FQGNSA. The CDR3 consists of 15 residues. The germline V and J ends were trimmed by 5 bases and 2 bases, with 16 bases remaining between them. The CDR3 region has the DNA TGTGCCAGCAGCCCCGGGGAGACGGTGACCTACGAGCAGTACTTC. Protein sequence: CASSPGETVTYEQYF.